The clone carrying this T cell receptor (beta chain) showed up just a few times. Its matching antigen is unknown. Whoever was chosen for sequencing had shown CD8+CD57+ cell expansion by flow cytometry. The template for TCR beta VDJ and CDR3 sequence profiling was genomic DNA. TCRdb reprocessed the reads with MiXCR, giving one entry per CDR3 protein. The sample has about 120,000 distinct CDR3 sequences, 50% to 70% seen once. The data stem from a study of CD8+CD57+ T cells in acquired aplastic anemia. Overall study results and limits: Roughly 27 shared CD8+ CDR3s appeared highly expressed within patients' immunodominant clones.

The CDR3 is made up of 11 amino acids. Losses at the gene ends were 5 bases for V and 9 bases for J; bases not matched to a gene: 5. CDR1 is SQVTM, CDR2 ANQGSEA, per germline. This sequence originates from a human donor with aplastic anemia. Sample: sorted CD4+, CD8+, or CD8+CD57+ T cells (not recorded which) from PBMCs. This rearrangement joins TRBV29-1 to TRBJ2-3, with 7 bases identical to TRBD1. CDR3 bases: TGCAGCGTTTTAGGGGGCCCAACGCAGTATTTT. This gives the protein CSVLGGPTQYF.